This TCR beta chain was observed in a study of cytomegalovirus exposure and HLA in healthy donors. The overall study: HLA-typed donors contributed around 88 million unique TCRs, which were held in an early data release. The study's findings and limits: The authors later linked a missense DCLRE1C variant to TCR beta V- and J-gene trimming. Reports indicated that the classifier achieved high specificity and sensitivity in diagnosing cytomegalovirus status.

This PCR relied on a set of 60 Vbeta primers and 13 Jbeta primers. Here immunoSEQ multiplex PCR was the method, and the copy in TCRdb shows in-frame clones only, minus some. The table includes 150,000 to 200,000 clones, 75% to 85% detected once. As to this clone: Its specificity is not known.

This TCR was recovered from a man younger than 45 in good health and CMV-seronegative. Material for sequencing was PBMCs.

The CDR3 DNA follows: TGTGCCAGCAGTTTCCCCGGACAACCCGGAAACACCATATATTTT. It specifies CASSFPGQPGNTIYF. The V call is TRBV28, the J call TRBJ1-3; D perhaps matches TRBD1 (5 bases). From germline, CDR1 is MDHEN and CDR2 SYDVKM. The V and J ends lost 3 bases and 4 bases respectively, with 13 bases between them. This CDR3 is 15 amino acids long.